Each of the 23 T cell receptor beta chains below was sequenced from the same sample in a study of blood T cell repertoires in COVID-19. Sequencing used immunoSEQ multiplex PCR; TCRdb keeps in-frame clones, though not all of them. The sample shows about 200,000 clones, about 81% of them seen only once. Sequencing input: peripheral blood. The receptors shown here come from an elderly woman with COVID-19, enrolled during active disease.

This chain links TRBV18 with TRBJ2-3, with 8 positions matching TRBD1. The CDR3 has 19 residues. V dropped 3 bases and J dropped 2; count of bases not matched to a gene: 16. The germline CDR1 and CDR2 sequences are KGHSH and LQKENI. As DNA, the CDR3 is TGTGCCAGCTCACCCTACTCACGGCAGGGGGCGACGGACACAGATACGCAGTATTTT. Translating gives CASSPYSRQGATDTDTQYF.

This clone was observed a handful of times. V and J are TRBV19 and TRBJ2-7, with a weak D call TRBD2 (6 bases). Germline-derived CDR1 and CDR2 are LNHDA and SQIVND (reference sequence). Trimming took off 5 bases at V and 2 bases at J, with 13 bases between the two ends. The CDR3 runs 14 residues. As DNA, the CDR3 is TGTGCCAGTAGTGTCCGGGACTCCCCCTACGAGCAGTACTTC. It encodes CASSVRDSPYEQYF.

The V call is TRBV5-1, the J call TRBJ1-3; D is possibly TRBD1 (5 bases). The V gene's germline CDR1 is SGHRS and CDR2 YFSETQ. Between the trimmed V and J ends, which lost 1 base and 6 bases, there was a span of 11 bases. The CDR3 sequence is 14 residues long. CDR3 residues: CASSLSTGLNTIYF. In DNA form, the CDR3 reads TGCGCCAGCAGCTTGAGTACAGGTTTAAACACCATATATTTT.

The V and J genes are TRBV19 and TRBJ2-2, with TRBD2 matching over 9 bases. Germline trimming cut 7 bases from V and 6 bases from J; bases unmatched to any gene: 6. CDR1 and CDR2 from the germline V gene are LNHDA and SQIVND (reference sequence). This CDR3 has 14 amino acids. CDR3 sequence (DNA): TGTGCCAGTATGGCGGGGGGGCCCCCCGGGGAGCTGTTTTTT. This sequence encodes CASMAGGPPGELFF.

The rearrangement joins TRBV5-5 to TRBJ2-3, with D possibly TRBD2 on 6 matching bases. Germline V gene data show CDR1 as SGHKS and CDR2 as YYEKEE (reference sequence). The CDR3 runs to 14 residues. Trimming took off 2 bases at V and 6 bases at J, with 13 bases between the two ends. The CDR3 spells CASSFGGVGDTQYF. CDR3 DNA sequence: TGTGCCAGCAGCTTCGGCGGGGTTGGGGATACGCAGTATTTT.

This sequence joins TRBV28 and TRBJ1-1, with a weak D call TRBD1 (5 bases). V shed 3 bases and J shed 3 bases, with 17 bases lying between them. CDR3 length: 16 residues. Germline lookup yields CDR1 MDHEN and CDR2 SYDVKM. As DNA, the CDR3 is TGTGCCAGCAGTTTTGGGGGGTTGGCGGTGGACACTGAAGCTTTCTTT. This translates into CASSFGGLAVDTEAFF.

This chain uses TRBV10-3 with TRBJ1-5; D is perhaps TRBD1 (5 bases). V shed 5 bases and J shed 4 bases, with 9 bases lying between them. Per germline, CDR1 ENHRY and CDR2 SYGVKD. This CDR3 region has 13 residues. The CDR3 reads CAISPTVNQPQHF. CDR3 bases: TGTGCCATCAGTCCGACAGTTAATCAGCCCCAGCATTTT.

With respect to this clone: One junction end disagrees with the germline gene, perhaps due to a read error. The chain combines TRBV15 with TRBJ1-1, with a possible D match to TRBD1 (6 bases). The CDR3 runs to 17 residues. The germline gives CDR1 LNHNV, CDR2 YYDKDF (reference sequence). The CDR3 nucleotides read TGTGCCACCGGCAGGGGTCCAAGGGCAGGGCAAAACACTGAAGCTTTCTTT. This sequence encodes CATGRGPRAGQNTEAFF.

The chain links TRBV29-1 to TRBJ2-2; tentative D call: TRBD2 (6 bases). The CDR3 is made up of 15 amino acids. Germline V gene lookup returns CDR1 SQVTM and CDR2 ANQGSEA. The V and J ends lost 8 bases and 2 bases respectively, with 18 bases between them. The CDR3 region has the DNA TGCAGCTCGACGGAGGGACGGCTAAACACCGGGGAGCTGTTTTTT. Protein sequence: CSSTEGRLNTGELFF.

The rearrangement uses TRBV19 and TRBJ1-1; D is unclear. V lost 1 base and J 3 bases, leaving 15 bases between the germline ends. From germline, CDR1 is LNHDA and CDR2 SQIVND (reference sequence). The CDR3 has 16 amino acids. The CDR3, as DNA: TGTGCCAGTAGTATAGGAGGGTCGGGGAGGGACACTGAAGCTTTCTTT. It yields the protein CASSIGGSGRDTEAFF.

This chain links TRBV11-2 with TRBJ1-4, with unresolved D. This CDR3 comprises 15 residues. Trimming took off 4 bases at V and 8 bases at J, with 17 bases between the two ends. Germline loops: CDR1 SGHAT, CDR2 FQNNGV. The chain's CDR3 is CASSSLGGGGEKLFF. The CDR3 DNA reads as TGTGCCAGCAGCTCGCTCGGTGGAGGAGGGGAAAAACTGTTTTTT.

This chain uses TRBV5-1 with TRBJ2-3; TRBD2 matches 7 bases. The CDR3 runs to 15 residues. Germline CDR1 is SGHRS and CDR2 is YFSETQ. V dropped 4 bases and J dropped 2; count of bases not matched to a gene: 7. CDR3 amino acids: CASSRNLAATDTQYF. CDR3 DNA sequence: TGCGCCAGCAGCCGGAATCTAGCGGCCACAGATACGCAGTATTTT.

This chain uses TRBV18 with TRBJ1-2, with D tentatively TRBD1 (5 bases). V lost 4 bases to trimming and J lost 4 bases, with 19 bases between them. Germline CDR1 and CDR2: KGHSH and LQKENI. The CDR3 contains 16 residues. CDR3 loop: CASSRESGQGLYGYTF. CDR3 sequence (DNA): TGTGCCAGCTCACGAGAGTCCGGGCAGGGCCTCTATGGCTACACCTTC.

The chain carries TRBV5-5 and TRBJ2-1; 7 bases agree with TRBD2. This CDR3 is built from 14 residues. CDR1 is SGHKS, CDR2 YYEKEE, per germline (reference sequence). The ends lost 1 base at V and 3 bases at J; junction bases unmatched: 1. This CDR3 is CASSLSGIYNEQFF. CDR3 DNA: TGTGCCAGCAGCTTGAGCGGGATCTACAATGAGCAGTTCTTC.

The chain links TRBV3-1 (or the pseudogene TRBV3-2) to TRBJ2-1; 8 bases fit TRBD2. The germline CDR1 and CDR2 sequences are LGHDT and YNNKEL (reference sequence). This CDR3 is 14 amino acids long. With 3 bases clipped from V and 5 bases from J, the junction kept 3 bases outside the gene matches. Here the CDR3 reads CASSHHGGDNEQFF. The CDR3 DNA reads TGTGCCAGCAGCCACCACGGGGGGGACAATGAGCAGTTCTTC.

This clone was found once. This chain connects TRBV7-2 to TRBJ1-5; 8 nucleotides match TRBD1. The CDR3 consists of 13 residues. Germline V lookup: CDR1 SGHTA, CDR2 FQGNSA. Trimming took 6 bases from V and 11 from J; bases not matched to a gene: 9. Written as DNA, the CDR3 is TGTGCCAGCAGGGCAGGGGGCAACACAGCCCAGCATTTT. This encodes CASRAGGNTAQHF.

V gene TRBV19 combines with J gene TRBJ1-5; D remains ambiguous. CDR1 is LNHDA, CDR2 SQIVND, per germline (reference sequence). This CDR3 region has 15 residues. The V end lost 5 bases, the J end lost 1 base, and 12 bases lay between the germline ends. DNA for the CDR3: TGTGCCAGTAGTGGGAGGGCCGGCAGCAATCAGCCCCAGCATTTT. Protein product: CASSGRAGSNQPQHF.

The genes are TRBV25-1 and TRBJ1-1; 7 nucleotides match TRBD1. This CDR3 has 15 amino acids. Germline CDR1 and CDR2: MGHDK and SYGVNS. After removal of 3 bases from V and 4 bases from J, the junction contained 8 bases not matched to a gene. The CDR3 loop is CASSDSGQVRTEAFF. DNA for the CDR3: TGTGCCAGCAGTGATTCTGGACAGGTGCGCACTGAAGCTTTCTTT. Full variable domain (missing parts from reference TRBV25-1 and TRBJ1-1): EADIYQTPRYLVIGTGKKITLECSQTMGHDKMYWYQQDPGMELHLIHYSYGVNSTEKGDLSSESTVSRIRTEHFPLTLESARPSHTSQYLCASSDSGQVRTEAFFGQGTRLTVV.

This clone was observed a few times. The genes are TRBV28 and TRBJ1-2; TRBD1 matches 7 bases. V shed 5 bases and J 6 bases; nucleotides not matched to a gene: 3. CDR3 length: 12 amino acids. Germline values: CDR1 MDHEN, CDR2 SYDVKM. CDR3 sequence reads: CASSVGTDGYTF. The CDR3 bases are TGTGCCAGCAGTGTGGGGACAGATGGCTACACCTTC.

This chain links TRBV3-1 (or the pseudogene TRBV3-2) with TRBJ1-5, with D perhaps matching TRBD1 (5 bases). The CDR3 is 14 amino acids. V lost 0 bases, J lost 6 bases, and 9 bases lay in between. CDR1 and CDR2 from the germline V gene are LGHDT and YNNKEL (reference sequence). DNA for the CDR3: TGTGCCAGCAGCCAAGATGCCAGGGTTCAGCCCCAGCATTTT. Protein product: CASSQDARVQPQHF.

This clone occurred a few times. The chain uses TRBV4-1 and TRBJ2-1; possible D gene TRBD1, 6 bases. Between the trimmed V and J ends, which lost 1 base and 9 bases, there was a span of 16 bases. The length of the CDR3 is 15 residues. Looked up from germline, CDR1 is MGHRA and CDR2 is YSYEKL. CDR3 DNA sequence: TGCGCCAGCAGCCAAGTTACAGGGACCCAGGCTGAGCAGTTCTTC. This codes for CASSQVTGTQAEQFF.

The chain couples TRBV6-5 to TRBJ1-1, with 7 bases that match TRBD1. The junction had 14 bases not matched to a gene; V was cut back by 5 bases and J by 8 bases. CDR1 is MNHEY, CDR2 SVGAGI, per germline. There are 15 residues in the CDR3. The CDR3 nucleotides read TGTGCCAGCAGTCACGCCGGGACAGCTTCACTGGAAGCTTTCTTT. This codes for CASSHAGTASLEAFF.

V is TRBV18 and J is TRBJ1-2; 10 positions match TRBD1. V lost 6 bases, J lost 7 bases, and 14 bases stayed unmatched. This CDR3 spans 16 amino acids. Germline V gene data show CDR1 as KGHSH and CDR2 as LQKENI. CDR3: CASSLDPGQGIFGYTF. The CDR3, as DNA: TGTGCCAGCTCTCTTGACCCGGGACAGGGGATTTTTGGCTACACCTTC.